The clone carrying this T cell receptor (beta chain) showed up many times. Its antigen remains unknown. Unique molecular identifiers were used in preparing the TCRbeta library. One entry per CDR3 protein results from TCRdb running MiXCR on the PCR reads. Among roughly 500,000 distinct CDR3 sequences, approximately 10% were seen once, and the ten largest hold around 2%. V lost 0 bases, J lost 0 bases, and 10 bases lay in between. CDR1 is SGHRS, CDR2 YFSETQ, per germline. The CDR3 length is 15 residues. These data belong to a study of T-cell reconstitution after alpha-beta-depleted transplantation in children. Findings of the study overall: Newly made T cells mostly supplied T-cell counts and diversity one year after transplant.

This specimen consisted of PBMCs, obtained before TCRalphabeta/CD19-depleted stem cell transplant. This chain joins TRBV5-1 and TRBJ2-7; D may be TRBD1 (5 bases). This clonotype originated in a child aged 2-15 years with inherited bone marrow failure, due to receive a stem cell transplant. CDR3 sequence (DNA): TGCGCCAGCAGCTTGGGACAGACAAGCTCCTACGAGCAGTACTTC. Its translation is CASSLGQTSSYEQYF.